The entry that follows covers one TCR beta chain sequence. It has no known antigen specificity. Within one base of it there is no much larger clone, and no base qualities were kept. The method was the immunoSEQ multiplex PCR assay. TCRdb took over this immuneACCESS table, retaining in-frame rearrangements with V and J assigned. Such tables are incomplete; in checked studies, under half of the missing clones stem from an unresolved V gene, and the remainder is unexplained. The sample table lists just under 70,000 clones, 91% of them with a count of one. The ten largest account for about 0.92% of the sample. The data belong to a study of T cell changes during pregnancy in multiple sclerosis (dated by TCRdb to the late 2010s). Study-wide context: The study examined how the T cell repertoire changed over the course of pregnancy in women with multiple sclerosis.

The CDR3 measures 13 amino acids from cysteine to phenylalanine. Only the CDR3 part of the read is kept: 39 bases, read in frame from the first base. V gives up 2 bases and J gives up 5 bases, and the segment between their germline ends measures 6 bases. CDR1 is given as SGHNT and CDR2 as YENEEA, both from the germline V gene. The sequence derives from a female donor with multiple sclerosis, enrolled in a pregnancy study. The chain links TRBV11-3 with TRBJ2-2; the D segment could be TRBD2, given 6 matching bases. The specimen was peripheral blood, collected in the second trimester of pregnancy. The CDR3 protein: CASSLRGTGELFF. The DNA reads as follows: TGTGCCAGCAGCTTACGGGGGACCGGGGAGCTGTTTTTT. When the CDR3 is completed using the reference TRBV11-3 and TRBJ2-2 genes on either side, the full variable domain is EAGVVQSPRYKIIEKKQPVAFWCNPISGHNTLYWYLQNLGQGPELLIRYENEEAVDDSQLPKDRFSAERLKGVDSTLKIQPAELGDSAVYLCASSLRGTGELFFGEGSRLTVL.